What follows are 18 T cell receptor beta chains derived from one specimen sequenced in a study of early stage breast cancer tumors. TCRdb's copy holds only in-frame clones and misses some; the assay was immunoSEQ multiplex PCR. The table lists fewer than 35,000 clones, around 75% of them singletons. Sequencing was carried out using breast tumor tissue. The receptor source for this set is a person in their thirties with breast cancer.

This clone has a single count. The chain couples TRBV7-2 to TRBJ2-7; D unclear. The V gene lost 3 bases and the J gene lost 0 bases, with 6 bases spanning the gap. CDR1 is SGHTA, CDR2 FQGNSA, per germline. The CDR3 is made up of 13 amino acids. CDR3 region: CASSFGNSYEQYF. CDR3 bases: TGTGCCAGCAGCTTTGGCAACTCCTACGAGCAGTACTTC.

This chain uses TRBV7-2 with TRBJ2-1; the D is unclear. CDR3 size: 14 residues. With 5 bases removed from V and 5 bases from J, the gap between germline ends came to 13 bases. CDR1 SGHTA and CDR2 FQGNSA come from the germline V gene. The CDR3 loop reads CASSPGGSHNEQFF. CDR3 DNA sequence: TGTGCCAGCAGCCCAGGCGGATCCCACAATGAGCAGTTCTTC.

The table lists this clone with a few counts. The rearrangement joins TRBV29-1 to TRBJ1-1; 9 bases line up with TRBD1. Germline V lookup: CDR1 SQVTM, CDR2 ANQGSEA. This CDR3 contains 10 residues. Losses at the gene ends were 7 bases for V and 8 bases for J; bases not matched to a gene: 2. CDR3 nucleotide sequence: TGCAGCGGTGGGACAGGGGAAGCTTTCTTT. This sequence encodes CSGGTGEAFF.

The chain employs TRBV6-5 and TRBJ1-4; TRBD1 matches 9 bases. Germline V gene lookup returns CDR1 MNHEY and CDR2 SVGAGI. The CDR3 extends over 14 amino acids. Trimming removed 2 bases from V and 5 bases from J; junction bases left unmatched: 0. The CDR3 region is CASSYGTGNEKLFF. CDR3 DNA sequence: TGTGCCAGCAGTTACGGGACAGGGAATGAAAAACTGTTTTTT.

As concerns this clone: Other DNA sequences from this sample encode an identical CDR3 as well. This sequence joins TRBV5-1 and TRBJ1-2; TRBD1 matches 7 bases. J gave up 4 bases and V 2 bases, and 26 bases lay outside the gene matches. The CDR3 extends over 21 amino acids. Germline V gene data show CDR1 as SGHRS and CDR2 as YFSETQ. The CDR3 protein is CASSFAHSGQPSSGGVYGYTF. For the CDR3, the DNA is TGCGCCAGCAGCTTCGCACACTCGGGACAGCCCAGCTCCGGGGGAGTCTATGGCTACACCTTC.

The gene calls are TRBV5-1 and TRBJ2-5, with 11 bases matching TRBD2. Germline V gene sequence: CDR1 SGHRS, CDR2 YFSETQ. The V gene end was trimmed by 4 bases and the J gene end by 1 base; junction bases not matched to a gene: 9. This CDR3 has 17 residues. CDR3 amino acids: CASSRGLAGGFQETQYF. The CDR3 coding sequence is TGCGCCAGCAGCCGAGGACTAGCGGGCGGCTTCCAAGAGACCCAGTACTTC.

This clone was detected only a few times. Other DNA sequences within the sample encode an identical CDR3. V usage is TRBV20-1 and J usage is TRBJ1-2, with D uncertain. V was cut by 3 bases and J by 0 bases, with 2 bases left in between. The length of the CDR3 is 11 residues. The germline V gene has CDR1 DFQATT and CDR2 SNEGSKA (reference sequence). CDR3 nucleotide sequence: TGCAGTGCTAGCCCTAACTATGGCTACACCTTC. Translating it yields CSASPNYGYTF.

The rearrangement links TRBV18 to TRBJ1-6; no clear D. V was shortened by 6 bases and J by 6 bases, with 12 bases between the two germline ends. Germline CDR1 reads KGHSH; CDR2 reads LQKENI. The length of the CDR3 is 14 residues. The CDR3 DNA is TGTGCCAGCTCCCAAAGGTTTCCTAATTCACCCCTCCACTTT. Translating it yields CASSQRFPNSPLHF.

This chain connects TRBV9 to TRBJ2-7, with a weak D call TRBD2 (5 bases). Germline V gene data show CDR1 as SGDLS and CDR2 as YYNGEE. The length of the CDR3 is 12 residues. Trimming pared 3 bases from V and 6 bases from J, leaving 10 bases between. CDR3: CASSELEGEQYF. The CDR3 nucleotides read TGTGCCAGCAGCGAGTTAGAGGGCGAGCAGTACTTC.

The chain has TRBV6-5 and TRBJ2-5, with unresolved D. This CDR3 contains 11 residues. Germline V gene sequence: CDR1 MNHEY, CDR2 SVGAGI. V lost 5 bases to trimming and J lost 0 bases, with 1 base between them. The CDR3: CASSNQETQYF. CDR3 DNA sequence: TGTGCCAGCAGTAACCAAGAGACCCAGTACTTC.

The gene calls are TRBV4-2 and TRBJ2-7, with 7 bases aligning to TRBD2. The CDR3 sequence is 16 residues long. The V and J ends lost 4 bases and 2 bases, in that order; junction bases with no gene match: 11. CDR1 is LGHNA and CDR2 is YNFKEQ in the germline V gene. This CDR3 is CASSLTTGTTAYEQYF. In DNA form, the CDR3 reads TGTGCCAGCAGCCTCACAACTGGGACTACTGCCTACGAGCAGTACTTC.

J is TRBJ1-4 and V is TRBV13; D call uncertain. Per the germline V gene, CDR1 is PRHDT and CDR2 is FYEKMQ (reference sequence). The length of the CDR3 is 11 residues. The V gene lost 3 bases and the J gene lost 8 bases, with 4 bases spanning the gap. In nucleotides, the CDR3 is TGTGCCAGCAGCTTGGAGGAAAAACTGTTTTTT. Its protein is CASSLEEKLFF.

The table lists this clone with a few counts. The chain couples TRBV30 to TRBJ1-3; TRBD1 matches 8 bases. Germline values: CDR1 GTSNPN, CDR2 SVGIG (reference sequence). J lost 4 bases, V lost 7 bases, and 6 bases had no gene match. CDR3 length: 13 residues. CDR3: CAFDRGEGNTIYF. The CDR3 DNA follows: TGTGCCTTCGACAGGGGCGAAGGAAACACCATATATTTT.

This clone was observed once. One end of the junction is discordant with germline, which a read error may explain. The V and J genes are TRBV6-5 and TRBJ2-5, with TRBD2 identical over 7 bases. In germline, CDR1 is MNHEY, CDR2 SVGAGI. The CDR3 runs 15 residues. The CDR3 DNA reads as TGTGCCAGCAGCTACTATGGGGAGGGGCGCGAGACCCAGTACTTC. It translates to CASSYYGEGRETQYF.

The chain is built from TRBV19 and TRBJ2-7, with D possibly matching TRBD2 (7 bases). Per the germline V gene, CDR1 is LNHDA and CDR2 is SQIVND (reference sequence). Trimming cost V 5 bases and J 7 bases, with 15 bases left between them. The CDR3 totals 13 residues. CDR3 region: CASSSRGAEEQYF. In nucleotides, the CDR3 is TGTGCCAGTAGTTCCCGGGGGGCGGAGGAGCAGTACTTC.

V and J are TRBV11-2 and TRBJ2-3, with 7 bases lining up with TRBD1. CDR1 is SGHAT, CDR2 FQNNGV, per germline. This CDR3 region has 15 residues. V shed 1 base, J shed 8 bases, and the junction held 9 bases outside the gene matches. The CDR3 protein is CASSLVPGPGGTQYF. The CDR3 DNA sequence: TGTGCCAGCAGCTTAGTACCGGGACCAGGGGGTACGCAGTATTTT.

The J gene is TRBJ2-3, the V gene TRBV5-1, with D possibly being TRBD2 (5 bases). V shed 0 bases and J shed 5 bases, with 13 bases lying between them. The germline gives CDR1 SGHRS, CDR2 YFSETQ. The CDR3 spans 15 residues. The CDR3 bases are TGCGCCAGCAGCTTGGCGTTAGCGCTAGGAGATACGCAGTATTTT. Translation gives CASSLALALGDTQYF.

This rearrangement joins TRBV5-1 to TRBJ2-1; tentative D call: TRBD1 (6 bases). The V gene lost 3 bases and the J gene lost 6 bases, with 16 bases spanning the gap. The CDR3 is made up of 15 amino acids. Germline assignment: CDR1 SGHRS and CDR2 YFSETQ. CDR3 in DNA: TGCGCCAGCAGCTCCATCCGCCCAGGGGTCAATGAGCAGTTCTTC. As protein: CASSSIRPGVNEQFF.